Described below is a single T cell receptor beta chain sequence and its context. Its antigen is unknown. TCR beta CDR3 sequences were amplified from RNA transcripts. HTBI primers were employed in a first-round RT-PCR of the TCR CDR3. TCRdb reprocessed the multiplex PCR reads via MiXCR and lists one record per CDR3 protein. The sample lists 450,000 to 500,000 distinct CDR3 sequences, roughly 22% seen once, with about half in the top ten. The data were taken from a study of T cells in Graves' hyperthyroidism and ophthalmopathy. Study observations and caveats: Within blood appeared most thyroid clonotypes that had expanded above 0.001.

A Clinical Activity Score of at least 3, a NOSPECS grade of at least 4 and a duration under 3 months were recorded in the ophthalmopathy patients. Uncontrolled infection, other autoimmune disease, pregnancy or lactation excluded patients. Sample: blood. This receptor was obtained from a woman aged 70-85 years with Graves' ophthalmopathy.

Here the CDR3 reads CASSQEANNQPQHF. Here the CDR3 DNA reads TGCGCCAGCAGCCAAGAGGCGAACAATCAGCCCCAGCATTTT. The chain recombines TRBV4-1 with TRBJ1-5, with D hard to call. V lost 0 bases, J lost 3 bases, and 6 bases lay in between. Germline values: CDR1 MGHRA, CDR2 YSYEKL. The CDR3 is made up of 14 amino acids.